Listed below are T cell receptor beta chains from one sample, sequenced in a study of cytomegalovirus exposure and HLA in healthy donors. Here immunoSEQ multiplex PCR was the method, and the copy in TCRdb shows in-frame clones only, minus some. In the table there are some 110,000 clones, roughly three quarters of which are singletons. The sequenced material came from PBMCs. The receptors were sampled from a man over 45 in good health and CMV-seropositive. Both conserved end residues are part of each CDR3. D genes are given only for firm matches. Not every row has a clone size; where given, it reads once, few, many or a size class.

d_call: -; v_call: TRBV19; clone_size: -; j_call: TRBJ1-5; cdr3_nt: TGTGCCAGTAACAACCGGGATTACAATCAGCCCCAGCATTTT; cdr3_aa: CASNNRDYNQPQHF
d_call: -; v_call: TRBV6-1; clone_size: -; j_call: TRBJ2-4; cdr3_nt: TGTGCCAGCAGTGAAATAGGGGGGGGTAATACCAAAAACATTCAGTACTTC; cdr3_aa: CASSEIGGGNTKNIQYF
d_call: TRBD1; v_call: TRBV5-6; clone_size: -; j_call: TRBJ1-1; cdr3_nt: TGTGCCAGCGGGAAGGACAGGCGGAACACTGAAGCTTTCTTT; cdr3_aa: CASGKDRRNTEAFF
d_call: TRBD1; v_call: TRBV19; clone_size: -; j_call: TRBJ2-7; cdr3_nt: TGTGCCAGTAGTATAAGAGACAGGGGTGTCGAGCAGTACTTC; cdr3_aa: CASSIRDRGVEQYF
d_call: -; v_call: TRBV28; clone_size: -; j_call: TRBJ2-3; cdr3_nt: TGTGCCAGCAGTTTAACCGAGGGCCCAGATACGCAGTATTTT; cdr3_aa: CASSLTEGPDTQYF
d_call: -; v_call: TRBV12-5; clone_size: few; j_call: TRBJ1-5; cdr3_nt: TGTGCTAGTGTTCAGGGTTTGCGCAATCAGCCCCAGCATTTT; cdr3_aa: CASVQGLRNQPQHF
d_call: TRBD1; v_call: TRBV7-9; clone_size: -; j_call: TRBJ1-3; cdr3_nt: TGTGCCAGCAGCCCTATCCTACGGGACAGGCAAAACTCTGGAAACACCATATATTTT; cdr3_aa: CASSPILRDRQNSGNTIYF
d_call: TRBD1; v_call: TRBV19; clone_size: once; j_call: TRBJ2-2; cdr3_nt: TGTGCCACCGGACAGGAGAACACCGGGGAGCTGTTTTTT; cdr3_aa: CATGQENTGELFF
d_call: -; v_call: TRBV7-6; clone_size: -; j_call: TRBJ1-3; cdr3_nt: TGTGCCAGCAGCTCACAGAAAATCTCTGGAAACACCATATATTTT; cdr3_aa: CASSSQKISGNTIYF
d_call: -; v_call: TRBV9; clone_size: -; j_call: TRBJ2-3; cdr3_nt: TGTGCCAGCAGCGTAGGGCCATTCAGCACAGATACGCAGTATTTT; cdr3_aa: CASSVGPFSTDTQYF
d_call: -; v_call: TRBV2; clone_size: -; j_call: TRBJ1-6; cdr3_nt: TGTGCCAGCAGTGTCCACAGCAATAATTCACCCCTCCACTTT; cdr3_aa: CASSVHSNNSPLHF
d_call: TRBD2; v_call: TRBV7-9; clone_size: -; j_call: TRBJ2-2; cdr3_nt: TGTGCCAGCACCAGTTTACGGAGGGGGACTAGCAGAACCGGGGAGCTGTTTTTT; cdr3_aa: CASTSLRRGTSRTGELFF
d_call: -; v_call: TRBV19; clone_size: -; j_call: TRBJ2-1; cdr3_nt: TGTGCCAGTAGTATAGGATTCGGGGATGAGCAGTTCTTC; cdr3_aa: CASSIGFGDEQFF
d_call: -; v_call: TRBV6-1; clone_size: -; j_call: TRBJ1-4; cdr3_nt: TGTGCCACCCAGCAGGCATTTGAAAAACTGTTTTTT; cdr3_aa: CATQQAFEKLFF
d_call: TRBD2; v_call: TRBV11-3; clone_size: -; j_call: TRBJ2-5; cdr3_nt: TGTGCCAGCAGCGAGGCTCTAGCGGGGCAAGAGACCCAGTACTTC; cdr3_aa: CASSEALAGQETQYF
d_call: TRBD1; v_call: TRBV19; clone_size: -; j_call: TRBJ2-1; cdr3_nt: TGTGCCAGTACTGGACAGGGGTGGAATGAGCAGTTCTTC; cdr3_aa: CASTGQGWNEQFF
d_call: TRBD2; v_call: TRBV7-9; clone_size: -; j_call: TRBJ2-1; cdr3_nt: TGTGCCAGCAGACGGACTAGCGGGATAGAGTACAATGAGCAGTTCTTC; cdr3_aa: CASRRTSGIEYNEQFF
d_call: TRBD1; v_call: TRBV6-5; clone_size: -; j_call: TRBJ1-1; cdr3_nt: TGTGCCAGCGAGACAGGGGGCGGTTTCTTT; cdr3_aa: CASETGGGFF
d_call: -; v_call: TRBV18; clone_size: -; j_call: TRBJ2-1; cdr3_nt: TGTGCCAGCTCCCCGCCGGGGAGGAATGAGCAGTTCTTC; cdr3_aa: CASSPPGRNEQFF
d_call: TRBD1; v_call: TRBV2; clone_size: -; j_call: TRBJ1-6; cdr3_nt: TGTGCCAGCAATAGACAGGGCAGCTCCTATAATTCACCCCTCCACTTT; cdr3_aa: CASNRQGSSYNSPLHF
d_call: TRBD2; v_call: TRBV9; clone_size: -; j_call: TRBJ2-2; cdr3_nt: TGTGCCAGCAGCTCAACCGGGACTAGCGGGACCACCGGGGAGCTGTTTTTT; cdr3_aa: CASSSTGTSGTTGELFF
d_call: -; v_call: TRBV2; clone_size: few; j_call: TRBJ1-4; cdr3_nt: TGTGCCAGCAGTGCACAGGGTTCTAATGAAAAACTGTTTTTT; cdr3_aa: CASSAQGSNEKLFF
d_call: -; v_call: TRBV28; clone_size: few; j_call: TRBJ2-5; cdr3_nt: TGTGCCAGCAGTTTATGGGGGGGACCCCAGGAGACCCAGTACTTC; cdr3_aa: CASSLWGGPQETQYF
d_call: TRBD2; v_call: TRBV6-6; clone_size: -; j_call: TRBJ2-7; cdr3_nt: TGTGCCAGCAGTGCCGGGAGGGGGGCCTACGAGCAGTACTTC; cdr3_aa: CASSAGRGAYEQYF
d_call: -; v_call: TRBV19; clone_size: once; j_call: TRBJ1-5; cdr3_nt: TGTGCCAGTAGTCTAATTGAGGTTCAGCCCCAGCATTTT; cdr3_aa: CASSLIEVQPQHF
d_call: TRBD1; v_call: TRBV19; clone_size: -; j_call: TRBJ1-5; cdr3_nt: TGTGCCAGTAGTAGGACAGGGGGCGGGATTCAGCCCCAGCATTTT; cdr3_aa: CASSRTGGGIQPQHF
d_call: -; v_call: TRBV2; clone_size: -; j_call: TRBJ1-2; cdr3_nt: TGTGCCAGCACCGCTTACGGACACCTGAGGGGCTACACCTTC; cdr3_aa: CASTAYGHLRGYTF
d_call: TRBD2; v_call: TRBV14; clone_size: -; j_call: TRBJ2-5; cdr3_nt: TGTGCCAGCAGCCAACGAAAGACTAGCGGGGGGGCGGAGACCCAGTACTTC; cdr3_aa: CASSQRKTSGGAETQYF
d_call: -; v_call: TRBV28; clone_size: -; j_call: TRBJ2-6; cdr3_nt: TGTGCCAGCACCGCTCTCAGGGGTTACGGGGCCAACGTCCTGACTTTC; cdr3_aa: CASTALRGYGANVLTF
d_call: TRBD2; v_call: TRBV30; clone_size: few; j_call: TRBJ2-1; cdr3_nt: TGTGGGGCCAGCGGGGGGGCCAATGAGCAGTTCTTC; cdr3_aa: CGASGGANEQFF
d_call: -; v_call: TRBV28; clone_size: -; j_call: TRBJ2-7; cdr3_nt: TGTGCCAGCCGACAGCCCGGCCGTGAGCAGTACTTC; cdr3_aa: CASRQPGREQYF
d_call: -; v_call: TRBV19; clone_size: -; j_call: TRBJ1-1; cdr3_nt: TGTGCCAGTTGGAGGGGTACTGAAGCTTTCTTT; cdr3_aa: CASWRGTEAFF
d_call: -; v_call: TRBV6-5; clone_size: -; j_call: TRBJ2-1; cdr3_nt: TGTGCCAGCAGTTTTGGTGAGACAGTACTCAATGAGCAGTTCTTC; cdr3_aa: CASSFGETVLNEQFF
d_call: -; v_call: TRBV10-2; clone_size: -; j_call: TRBJ1-1; cdr3_nt: TGCGCCAGCAGCCCCGACCGGGGGACGGCCTCCACTGAAGCTTTCTTT; cdr3_aa: CASSPDRGTASTEAFF
d_call: -; v_call: TRBV7-9; clone_size: -; j_call: TRBJ2-1; cdr3_nt: TGTTCCAGCAGCCTGGGACAAAAGCAGTTCTTC; cdr3_aa: CSSSLGQKQFF
d_call: TRBD1; v_call: TRBV5-4; clone_size: few; j_call: TRBJ1-1; cdr3_nt: TGTGCCAGCAGCCCGGGACAGACCTACACTGAAGCTTTCTTT; cdr3_aa: CASSPGQTYTEAFF
d_call: -; v_call: TRBV28; clone_size: -; j_call: TRBJ2-7; cdr3_nt: TGTGCCACCCGGGACTTCACCTTTGGGGAGCAGTACTTC; cdr3_aa: CATRDFTFGEQYF
d_call: -; v_call: TRBV15; clone_size: -; j_call: TRBJ1-1; cdr3_nt: TGTGCCACCAGCCAGGGGAACCGGAACACTGAAGCTTTCTTT; cdr3_aa: CATSQGNRNTEAFF
d_call: -; v_call: TRBV2; clone_size: -; j_call: TRBJ2-7; cdr3_nt: TGTGCCAGCAGTGGGAGCTCCTACGAGCAGTACTTC; cdr3_aa: CASSGSSYEQYF
d_call: -; v_call: TRBV7-9; clone_size: -; j_call: TRBJ1-3; cdr3_nt: TGTGCCAGCAGCTTAGGGGGGGGCGCGGTAAACACCATATATTTT; cdr3_aa: CASSLGGGAVNTIYF